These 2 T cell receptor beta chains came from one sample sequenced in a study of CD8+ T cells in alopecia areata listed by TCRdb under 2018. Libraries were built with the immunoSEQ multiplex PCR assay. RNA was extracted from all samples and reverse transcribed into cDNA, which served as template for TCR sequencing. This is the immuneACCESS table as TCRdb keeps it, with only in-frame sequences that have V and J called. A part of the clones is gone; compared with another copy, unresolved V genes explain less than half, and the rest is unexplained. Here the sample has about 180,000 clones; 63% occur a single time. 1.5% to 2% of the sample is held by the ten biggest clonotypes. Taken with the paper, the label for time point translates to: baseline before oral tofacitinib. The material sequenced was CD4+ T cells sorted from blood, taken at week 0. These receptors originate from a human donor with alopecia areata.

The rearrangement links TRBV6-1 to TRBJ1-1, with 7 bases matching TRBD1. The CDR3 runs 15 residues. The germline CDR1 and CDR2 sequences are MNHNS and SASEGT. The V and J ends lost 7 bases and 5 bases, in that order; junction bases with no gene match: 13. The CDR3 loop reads CASNRLTGFGTEAFF. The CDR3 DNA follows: TGTGCCAGCAACCGGTTGACAGGGTTCGGAACTGAAGCTTTCTTT.

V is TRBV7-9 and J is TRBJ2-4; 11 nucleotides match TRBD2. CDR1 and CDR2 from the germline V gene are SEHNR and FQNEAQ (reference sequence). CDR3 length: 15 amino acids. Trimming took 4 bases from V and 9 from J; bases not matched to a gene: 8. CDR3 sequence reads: CASSYTSGGNSIQYF. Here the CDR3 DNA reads TGTGCCAGCAGCTATACTAGCGGGGGTAACAGCATTCAGTACTTC.